This record covers a single T cell receptor beta chain. Its specificity is unknown. Generated by immunoSEQ multiplex PCR, the TCRdb table keeps only in-frame clones and is missing some. There are approximately 14,000 clones in the sample; roughly 80% occur only once, and 29% lies in the top ten. Trimming took 3 bases from V and 4 from J; bases not matched to a gene: 10. Looked up from germline, CDR1 is SEHNR and CDR2 is FQNEAQ (reference sequence). This CDR3 contains 16 residues. This entry is derived from a study of somatic mutations in cytotoxic T cells in rheumatoid arthritis. In the study overall: Collection of patient blood (approximately 29 ml EDTA) took place right after diagnosis, before any treatment. Some V beta antibody-stained T-cell populations were flow-sorted at nearly 100% purity, including V beta1+ cells sequenced for TCRB. Overall study findings and caveats: There were about an eighth of the roughly 65 patients in whom the largest CD8+ clone exceeded 20% of CD8+ cells.

Sequenced: CD8+ T cells sorted from blood. This TCR was recovered from an adult with rheumatoid arthritis. The chain has TRBV7-9 and TRBJ2-3, with TRBD1 identical over 7 bases. The CDR3 here is CASSFPRDRAADTQYF. In DNA, the CDR3 is TGTGCCAGCAGCTTCCCCAGGGACAGAGCAGCAGATACGCAGTATTTT.